Here is one T cell receptor (beta chain) with its context. Unique molecular identifiers were incorporated into the prepared TCRbeta library. TCRdb passed the PCR reads through MiXCR, listing each CDR3 protein once. Among roughly 570,000 distinct CDR3 sequences listed, more than 20% were seen once. The data belong to a study of T-cell reconstitution after alpha-beta-depleted transplantation in children. In germline, CDR1 is SQVTM, CDR2 ANQGSEA. The CDR3 is 18 residues long. The ends were cut back, 3 bases at V and 3 bases at J, with 26 bases in the middle. The clonotype was recovered from a boy younger than two with Wiskott-Aldrich syndrome, due to receive a stem cell transplant. The specimen was PBMCs, collected before TCRalphabeta/CD19-depleted stem cell transplant. V usage is TRBV29-1 and J usage is TRBJ1-1; D unresolved. The CDR3 coding sequence is TGCAGCGTTGACGGTAGCCGAGACAACTTGGGCTCGTACACTGAAGCTTTCTTT. Protein: CSVDGSRDNLGSYTEAFF.